In its sample, the clone carrying this T cell receptor (beta chain) ranks as medium-sized (0.01 to 0.1%). Its cognate antigen is unknown. The sample belongs to a study of circulating CD8 cells and anti-PD-1 response in melanoma. Study in general: Nivolumab was given intravenously at 3 mg/kg every 2 weeks.

TCR libraries were prepared from 15 ng of total RNA with the QIAseq Immune Repertoire TCR panel. Via MiXCR, TCRdb re-called the reads, giving one row per CDR3 protein. The data contain about 610 distinct CDR3 sequences, over 8.5% of them seen just once; the ten biggest clones take up approximately 40%. Germline loops: CDR1 LNHNV, CDR2 YYDKDF (reference sequence). V gave up 6 bases and J gave up 7 bases, with 18 bases separating them. The CDR3 runs to 15 residues. Sorting of live CD3+CD8+TCRalphabeta+ cells by PD-1 and/or TIGIT gave four subsets. Overall study findings and caveats: Tumor reactivity was tested by peptide assays on expanded sorted subsets. Patients included both untreated and previously treated individuals. PD-1 and DPOS subsets showed similar, higher clonality than DNEG.

This receptor was obtained from a human donor with melanoma. V gene TRBV15 combines with J gene TRBJ2-2; a possible D gene is TRBD2 (5 bases). Sequencing was performed on CD8+ T cells from PBMCs, taken at baseline or after one month of anti-PD-1 therapy (not recorded which). The CDR3, as DNA: TGTGCCACCAGTTACGGACTGGATTTGAGCGGGGAGCTGTTTTTT. Protein sequence: CATSYGLDLSGELFF.